The 14 T cell receptor beta chains below all came from one sample that was sequenced in a study of blood T cell repertoires in COVID-19. Using immunoSEQ multiplex PCR, the repertoire was profiled, and TCRdb retains in-frame clones only, with some absent. Of approximately 220,000 clones listed, roughly 80% were seen once; the top ten hold about 1.3%. Sequenced: PBMCs or T cells enriched from blood (not recorded which). The receptors shown here come from a woman between 40 and 55 years old with acute COVID-19.

The rearrangement links TRBV29-1 to TRBJ2-7; perhaps TRBD2 as D (5 bases). Germline CDR1 reads SQVTM; CDR2 reads ANQGSEA. This CDR3 has 13 amino acids. V shed 1 base and J shed 5 bases, with 12 bases lying between them. Written as DNA, the CDR3 is TGCAGCGTTGAAGTATCGGGGTTCCACGAGCAGTACTTC. It translates to CSVEVSGFHEQYF.

This sequence joins TRBV18 and TRBJ2-6; D is undetermined. The CDR3 is 15 residues long. Germline lookup yields CDR1 KGHSH and CDR2 LQKENI. Trimming pared 4 bases from V and 0 bases from J, leaving 7 bases between. DNA for the CDR3: TGTGCCAGCTCACGGCCGAACTCTGGGGCCAACGTCCTGACTTTC. This codes for CASSRPNSGANVLTF. The whole variable domain, remainder taken from reference TRBV18 and TRBJ2-6, is NAGVMQNPRHLVRRRGQEARLRCSPMKGHSHVYWYRQLPEEGLKFMVYLQKENIIDESGMPKERFSAEFPKEGPSILRIQQVVRGDSAAYFCASSRPNSGANVLTFGAGSRLTVL.

This clone was detected a few times. This chain joins TRBV4-3 and TRBJ1-5, with D tentatively TRBD1 (5 bases). From germline, CDR1 is LGHNA and CDR2 YSLEER. Trimming pared 0 bases from V and 5 bases from J, leaving 8 bases between. The CDR3 contains 14 residues. The CDR3 region is CASSQDPGDQPQHF. The CDR3 nucleotides read TGCGCCAGCAGCCAAGATCCGGGGGATCAGCCCCAGCATTTT.

V usage is TRBV6-5 and J usage is TRBJ1-4; unclear D gene. V shed 5 bases and J shed 3 bases, with 13 bases lying between them. This CDR3 has 15 residues. The V gene's germline CDR1 is MNHEY and CDR2 SVGAGI. CDR3 residues: CASSPRFSSNEKLFF. The CDR3 DNA is TGTGCCAGCAGTCCTCGGTTTTCATCTAATGAAAAACTGTTTTTT.

The CDR3 protein is CASSPSISAYEQYF. The CDR3 DNA reads TGTGCCAGCAGCCCTAGTATATCCGCCTACGAGCAGTACTTC. This sequence joins TRBV7-2 and TRBJ2-7; D gene uncertain. In germline, CDR1 is SGHTA, CDR2 FQGNSA. The CDR3 has 14 residues. Trimming cost V 5 bases and J 2 bases, with 13 bases left between them.

The chain links TRBV3-1 (or the pseudogene TRBV3-2) to TRBJ1-1; no definite D call. This CDR3 has 15 amino acids. Trimming removed 4 bases at V and 1 base at J, with 13 bases between. The V gene's germline CDR1 is LGHDT and CDR2 YNNKEL (reference sequence). Written as DNA, the CDR3 is TGTGCCAGCAGCCGGGCAGGAGGCGGGAACACTGAAGCTTTCTTT. The encoded protein is CASSRAGGGNTEAFF.

The rearrangement joins TRBV7-7 to TRBJ2-5; 9 nucleotides line up with TRBD2. Germline V CDR1 and CDR2: SSHAT, FNYEAQ (reference sequence). The CDR3 is 14 amino acids. After removal of 5 bases from V and 2 bases from J, the junction contained 3 bases not matched to a gene. CDR3 sequence: CASSPSGIQETQYF. The CDR3 DNA reads TGTGCCAGCAGCCCTAGCGGGATTCAAGAGACCCAGTACTTC.

CDR3 loop: CASSLARAGRGVNEQFF. CDR3 coding DNA: TGTGCCAGCAGCTTAGCGCGGGCAGGCCGGGGGGTGAATGAGCAGTTCTTC. The chain links TRBV7-8 to TRBJ2-1; 7 nucleotides line up with TRBD2. With 0 bases clipped from V and 7 bases from J, the junction kept 12 bases outside the gene matches. The germline gives CDR1 SGHVS, CDR2 FQNEAQ. The CDR3 runs 17 residues.

The chain is built from TRBV3-1 (or the pseudogene TRBV3-2) and TRBJ2-2; 15 nucleotides line up with TRBD2. This CDR3 has 16 residues. Germline CDR1 is LGHDT and CDR2 is YNNKEL (reference sequence). With 5 bases clipped from V and 5 bases from J, the junction kept 3 bases outside the gene matches. The CDR3 protein is CASSKGTSGRTGELFF. CDR3 nucleotides: TGTGCCAGCAGCAAAGGGACTAGCGGGAGGACCGGGGAGCTGTTTTTT.

The J gene is TRBJ1-4, the V gene TRBV10-3; TRBD1 agrees at 10 bases. CDR3 length equals 14 residues. Trimming took 4 bases from V and 8 from J; bases not matched to a gene: 4. Germline loops: CDR1 ENHRY, CDR2 SYGVKD. The CDR3, as DNA: TGTGCCATCAGTGCAGGGACAGGGGCCGAAAAACTGTTTTTT. Protein sequence: CAISAGTGAEKLFF.

J is TRBJ2-1 and V is TRBV29-1, with 10 bases lining up with TRBD2. CDR1 and CDR2 (germline): SQVTM, ANQGSEA. The V segment lost 2 bases and the J segment 6 bases; nucleotides outside the gene matches: 7. The CDR3 runs 15 residues. The chain's CDR3 is CSVEFRSGGGNEQFF. The CDR3 nucleotides read TGCAGCGTTGAATTTCGGAGCGGGGGGGGCAATGAGCAGTTCTTC.

The CDR3 DNA sequence: TGTGCCAGTAAGTGGGGTGCGGGTATGAACACTGAAGCTTTCTTT. Amino acids: CASKWGAGMNTEAFF. The gene calls are TRBV19 and TRBJ1-1; D gene ambiguous. The CDR3 spans 15 residues. V gave up 7 bases and J gave up 0 bases, with 15 bases separating them. The germline V gene encodes CDR1 LNHDA and CDR2 SQIVND (reference sequence). Filled out from reference TRBV19 and TRBJ1-1, the complete variable domain reads DGGITQSPKYLFRKEGQNVTLSCEQNLNHDAMYWYRQDPGQGLRLIYYSQIVNDFQKGDIAEGYSVSREKKESFPLTVTSAQKNPTAFYLCASKWGAGMNTEAFFGQGTRLTVV.

The rearrangement uses TRBV19 and TRBJ1-1; 9 bases match TRBD1. Germline lookup yields CDR1 LNHDA and CDR2 SQIVND (reference sequence). The CDR3 has 12 residues. With V trimmed by 7 bases and J by 7 bases, 4 bases remained unmatched. CDR3 sequence reads: CASKQGAGEAFF. CDR3 nucleotide sequence: TGTGCCAGTAAACAGGGGGCGGGTGAAGCTTTCTTT.

This clone was found a few times. The rearrangement joins TRBV5-4 to TRBJ1-1, with 9 nucleotides matching TRBD1. V trimming: 4 bases; J trimming: 8 bases; junction bases outside the gene matches: 6. Germline V gene lookup returns CDR1 SGHNT and CDR2 YYREEE (reference sequence). The CDR3 has 13 amino acids. The DNA for the CDR3 is TGTGCCAGCAGCCTTGAGACAGGGGGGGAAGCTTTCTTT. Encoded protein: CASSLETGGEAFF. The whole variable domain, remainder taken from reference TRBV5-4 and TRBJ1-1, is ETGVTQSPTHLIKTRGQQVTLRCSSQSGHNTVSWYQQALGQGPQFIFQYYREEENGRGNFPPRFSGLQFPNYSSELNVNALELDDSALYLCASSLETGGEAFFGQGTRLTVV.